The 19 T cell receptor beta chains below all came from one sample that was sequenced in a study of T cell clones after liver transplantation. The data were produced by immunoSEQ multiplex PCR, yet TCRdb's version contains in-frame clones alone and is incomplete. The repertoire consists of 70,000 to 95,000 clones, with over 80% occurring once and the leading ten covering over 2.5%. This sample comprised CD4+ T cells from blood, obtained at the 22-month timepoint. The receptors come from a human patient who received a liver transplant. Some T cells may have originated in the graft donor.

The chain links TRBV19 to TRBJ2-7; possibly TRBD1 for D (5 bases). This CDR3 has 14 amino acids. V gave up 1 base and J gave up 5 bases, with 12 bases separating them. Germline CDR1 LNHDA, CDR2 SQIVND (reference sequence). The CDR3: CASSIGGNRDEQYF. In DNA form, the CDR3 reads TGTGCCAGTAGTATAGGGGGCAATCGGGACGAGCAGTACTTC. The full variable domain, completed using reference TRBV19 and TRBJ2-7, is DGGITQSPKYLFRKEGQNVTLSCEQNLNHDAMYWYRQDPGQGLRLIYYSQIVNDFQKGDIAEGYSVSREKKESFPLTVTSAQKNPTAFYLCASSIGGNRDEQYFGPGTRLTVT.

About this clone: One junction end disagrees with the germline gene, perhaps due to a read error. The chain is built from TRBV7-7 and TRBJ2-3; no clear D. The CDR3 loop spans 13 amino acids. CDR1 is SSHAT and CDR2 is FNYEAQ in the germline V gene (reference sequence). Here the CDR3 reads CASSLNLADTQYF. Here the CDR3 DNA reads TGTGCTAGCAGCTTAAATCTTGCAGATACGCAGTATTTT.

In its sample, this clone was seen many times. This rearrangement joins TRBV28 to TRBJ2-5, with 10 nucleotides matching TRBD2. The V segment lost 8 bases and the J segment 0 bases; nucleotides outside the gene matches: 6. CDR1 is MDHEN, CDR2 SYDVKM, per germline. This CDR3 region has 15 residues. The CDR3 bases are TGTGCCAGCCGGAGCGGGAGGGGGTACCAAGAGACCCAGTACTTC. Translating it yields CASRSGRGYQETQYF.

The rearrangement links TRBV28 to TRBJ2-7; D is possibly TRBD2 (6 bases). Trimming left V 3 bases short and J 5 bases short, with 14 bases between. CDR3 length: 14 amino acids. CDR1 and CDR2 from the germline V gene are MDHEN and SYDVKM. The CDR3 sequence: CASSFGGSLHEQYF. DNA of the CDR3: TGTGCCAGCAGTTTCGGAGGGAGCCTCCACGAGCAGTACTTC. Combining the CDR3 with reference TRBV28 and TRBJ2-7 gives the whole variable domain DVKVTQSSRYLVKRTGEKVFLECVQDMDHENMFWYRQDPGLGLRLIYFSYDVKMKEKGDIPEGYSVSREKKERFSLILESASTNQTSMYLCASSFGGSLHEQYFGPGTRLTVT.

The chain employs TRBV21-1 and TRBJ2-3. TRBV21-1 is noted as a pseudogene. This CDR3 comprises 11 residues. The CDR3 loop is CASSKIGRQYF. The DNA of the CDR3 is TGTGCCAGCAGCAAAATAGGTCGGCAGTATTTT.

The chain recombines TRBV6-1 with TRBJ2-5, with D possibly being TRBD1 (6 bases). Looked up from germline, CDR1 is MNHNS and CDR2 is SASEGT. The V gene lost 7 bases and the J gene lost 6 bases, with 12 bases spanning the gap. This CDR3 region has 12 residues. CDR3 in amino acids: CASTEGEQTQYF. In DNA form, the CDR3 reads TGTGCCAGCACAGAGGGGGAGCAGACCCAGTACTTC.

The rearrangement joins TRBV6-5 to TRBJ2-5; TRBD1 agrees at 7 bases. The CDR3 sequence is 15 residues long. With V trimmed by 4 bases and J by 1 base, 6 bases remained unmatched. Germline V gene lookup returns CDR1 MNHEY and CDR2 SVGAGI. CDR3 protein: CASSSRQGRQETQYF. The CDR3 DNA reads TGTGCCAGCAGTTCACGACAGGGACGCCAAGAGACCCAGTACTTC.

The chain links TRBV18 to TRBJ2-5, with D possibly matching TRBD1 (5 bases). The V end was cut by 0 bases, the J end by 5 bases, with 10 bases between. The CDR3 totals 14 residues. Germline assignment: CDR1 KGHSH and CDR2 LQKENI. The CDR3 nucleotides read TGTGCCAGCTCACCACCTCAGGGTAGGGAGACCCAGTACTTC. Its translation: CASSPPQGRETQYF.

CDR3 nucleotide sequence: TGTGCCAGTAGTAACCAGAGGGACAGATCCTACGAGCAGTACTTC. Translating it yields CASSNQRDRSYEQYF. This sequence joins TRBV19 and TRBJ2-7; 7 bases align to TRBD1. There are 15 residues in the CDR3. With 4 bases clipped from V and 1 base from J, the junction kept 7 bases outside the gene matches. CDR1 and CDR2 from the germline V gene are LNHDA and SQIVND (reference sequence).

The rearrangement joins TRBV19 to TRBJ1-5, with 8 bases that match TRBD1. The germline V gene has CDR1 LNHDA and CDR2 SQIVND (reference sequence). The CDR3 has 16 amino acids. V lost 3 bases to trimming and J lost 6 bases; unmatched junction nucleotides: 10. In DNA, the CDR3 is TGTGCCAGTAGTATCCCTCGGCCGGACAGGGCTCAGCCCCAGCATTTT. Residues: CASSIPRPDRAQPQHF.

This chain uses TRBV11-1 with TRBJ2-7, with D unclear. With 8 bases removed from V and 0 bases from J, the gap between germline ends came to 11 bases. This CDR3 is built from 13 residues. The germline CDR1 and CDR2 sequences are SGHAT and FQDESV (reference sequence). The CDR3 here is CASQFLSSYEQYF. In nucleotides, the CDR3 is TGTGCCAGCCAGTTTCTGAGCTCCTACGAGCAGTACTTC.

The chain has TRBV19 and TRBJ2-7; possibly TRBD1 for D (6 bases). Trimming pared 3 bases from V and 0 bases from J, leaving 15 bases between. The germline gives CDR1 LNHDA, CDR2 SQIVND (reference sequence). The length of the CDR3 is 16 residues. Written as DNA, the CDR3 is TGTGCCAGTAGTATCCCCCATGGCAGGGGCTCCTACGAGCAGTACTTC. Translating it yields CASSIPHGRGSYEQYF.

J is TRBJ1-5 and V is TRBV10-3; 7 bases line up with TRBD1. This CDR3 contains 15 residues. V was clipped by 10 bases and J by 4 bases; unmatched bases: 13. Germline assignment: CDR1 ENHRY and CDR2 SYGVKD. CDR3 amino acids: CATMGIGQENQPQHF. The CDR3 DNA sequence: TGTGCCACCATGGGGATCGGACAGGAGAATCAGCCCCAGCATTTT.

V gene TRBV7-6 combines with J gene TRBJ2-5; weak D call: TRBD2 (6 bases). Germline CDR1 SGHVS, CDR2 FNYEAQ. The CDR3 spans 15 residues. Trimming shortened V by 5 bases and J by 5 bases, and 18 bases separated the two germline ends. The DNA of the CDR3 is TGTGCCAGCAGCGCAATGCGGCAGGGAGGCGAGACCCAGTACTTC. It yields the protein CASSAMRQGGETQYF.

CDR3 sequence (DNA): TGTGCCAGCAGCTGGTCTAGCGGGGAATACAATGAGCAGTTCTTC. Translated: CASSWSSGEYNEQFF. The J gene is TRBJ2-1, the V gene TRBV7-2; 9 positions match TRBD2. CDR3 length: 15 residues. Germline V CDR1 and CDR2: SGHTA, FQGNSA. J lost 4 bases, V lost 4 bases, and 5 bases had no gene match.

The V gene is TRBV7-3, the J gene TRBJ1-1, with D unclear. This CDR3 region has 13 residues. V was clipped by 1 base and J by 8 bases, with 11 bases between them. Germline V gene data show CDR1 as SGHTA and CDR2 as FQGTGA. CDR3 amino acids: CASSLRQDGEAFF. The CDR3 region has the DNA TGTGCCAGCAGCTTAAGGCAAGACGGGGAAGCTTTCTTT.

This sequence joins TRBV6-1 and TRBJ1-5; possibly TRBD1 for D (6 bases). The V gene's germline CDR1 is MNHNS and CDR2 SASEGT. The length of the CDR3 is 16 residues. V was pared by 1 base and J by 2 bases, with 12 bases between. As DNA, the CDR3 is TGTGCCAGCAGTGAAGACAGGGTACGGGGCAATCAGCCCCAGCATTTT. Encoded protein: CASSEDRVRGNQPQHF.

The V call is TRBV4-1, the J call TRBJ2-1; D may match TRBD1 or TRBD2 (5 bases each). The CDR3 runs 15 residues. From germline, CDR1 is MGHRA and CDR2 YSYEKL. The V and J ends lost 3 bases and 2 bases respectively, with 11 bases between them. The CDR3 here is CASSQGELTYNEQFF. The CDR3 DNA reads as TGCGCCAGCAGCCAGGGGGAATTGACCTACAATGAGCAGTTCTTC.

The chain combines TRBV29-1 with TRBJ2-2; tentatively, D is TRBD2 (6 bases). The CDR3 is 17 amino acids. V was cut by 1 base and J by 1 base, with 16 bases left in between. Germline V gene sequence: CDR1 SQVTM, CDR2 ANQGSEA. DNA for the CDR3: TGCAGCGTTGAAGTCGGACGGGGGACCGGGAACACCGGGGAGCTGTTTTTT. Translating it yields CSVEVGRGTGNTGELFF.